This T cell receptor beta chain is from a study of CD8 T cells in Susac syndrome. The germline V and J ends were trimmed by 2 bases and 6 bases, with 11 bases remaining between them. The CDR3 is made up of 14 amino acids. RNA amounts of roughly 0.5 to 1 ug underwent reverse transcription with random hexamers. TCR beta CDR3 was amplified by immunoSEQ covering 54 Vbeta and 13 Jbeta. TCRdb itself ran the immunoSEQ multiplex PCR reads through MiXCR, one entry per CDR3 protein. The data contain 150,000 to 200,000 distinct CDR3 sequences, about 94% of them singletons. The multiple sclerosis controls were treatment-naive patients affected by stable or active relapsing-remitting disease.

V gene TRBV12-3 or TRBV12-4 combines with J gene TRBJ2-4, with D perhaps matching TRBD1 (5 bases). Sequencing was carried out using CD4+ T cells from PBMCs. The receptor was isolated from a human donor with multiple sclerosis. The CDR3 protein is CASSLSGRANIQYF. The DNA of the CDR3 is TGTGCCAGCAGTTTAAGTGGCAGGGCAAACATTCAGTACTTC.